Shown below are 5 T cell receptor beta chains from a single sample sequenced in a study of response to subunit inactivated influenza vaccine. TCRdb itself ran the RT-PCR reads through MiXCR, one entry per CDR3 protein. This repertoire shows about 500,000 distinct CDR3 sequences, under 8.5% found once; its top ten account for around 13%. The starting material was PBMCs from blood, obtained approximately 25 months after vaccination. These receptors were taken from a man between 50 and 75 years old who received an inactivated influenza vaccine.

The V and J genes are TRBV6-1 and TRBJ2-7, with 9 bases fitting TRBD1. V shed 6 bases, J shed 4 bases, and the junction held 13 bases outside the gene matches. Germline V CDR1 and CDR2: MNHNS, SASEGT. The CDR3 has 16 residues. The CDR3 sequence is CASRRSRDREWYEQYF. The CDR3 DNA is TGTGCCAGCAGACGAAGCCGGGACAGGGAGTGGTACGAGCAGTACTTC.

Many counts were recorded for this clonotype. The CDR3 region is CASSILGTASSYEQYF. The CDR3, as DNA: TGTGCCAGCAGTATCCTCGGGACAGCAAGCTCCTACGAGCAGTACTTC. This rearrangement joins TRBV6-5 to TRBJ2-7; 7 bases map to TRBD1. V lost 5 bases to trimming and J lost 0 bases; unmatched junction nucleotides: 10. The CDR3 loop spans 16 amino acids. Germline V gene data show CDR1 as MNHEY and CDR2 as SVGAGI.

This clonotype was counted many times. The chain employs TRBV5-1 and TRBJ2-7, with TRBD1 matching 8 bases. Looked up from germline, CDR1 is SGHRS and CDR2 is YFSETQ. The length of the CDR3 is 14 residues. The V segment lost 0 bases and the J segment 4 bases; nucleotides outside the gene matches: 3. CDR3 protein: CASSLETGAYEQYF. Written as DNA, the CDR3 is TGCGCCAGCAGCTTGGAGACAGGGGCTTACGAGCAGTACTTC.

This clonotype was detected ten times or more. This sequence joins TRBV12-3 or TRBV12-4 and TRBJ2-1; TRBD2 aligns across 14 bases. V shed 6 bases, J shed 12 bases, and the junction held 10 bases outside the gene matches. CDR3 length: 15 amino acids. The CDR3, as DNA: TGTGCCAGCAGCCCCGGACTAGCGGGAGGCTTATGGCAGTTCTTC. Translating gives CASSPGLAGGLWQFF.

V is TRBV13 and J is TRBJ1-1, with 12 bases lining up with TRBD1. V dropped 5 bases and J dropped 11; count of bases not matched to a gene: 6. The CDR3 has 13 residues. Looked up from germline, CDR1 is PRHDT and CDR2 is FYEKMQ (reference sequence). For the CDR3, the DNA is TGTGCCAGCAGCGCCCGGGACAGGGGGCAGGCTTTCTTT. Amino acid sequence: CASSARDRGQAFF.